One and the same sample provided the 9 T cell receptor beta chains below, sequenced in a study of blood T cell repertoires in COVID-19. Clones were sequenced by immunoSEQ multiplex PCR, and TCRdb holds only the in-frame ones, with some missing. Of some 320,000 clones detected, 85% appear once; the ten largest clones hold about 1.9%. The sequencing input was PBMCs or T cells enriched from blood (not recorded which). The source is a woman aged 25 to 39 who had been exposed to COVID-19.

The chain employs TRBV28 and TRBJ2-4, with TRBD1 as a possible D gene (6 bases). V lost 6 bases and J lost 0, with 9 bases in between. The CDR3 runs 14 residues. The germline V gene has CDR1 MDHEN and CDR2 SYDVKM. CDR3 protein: CASSTGLAKNIQYF. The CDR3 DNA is TGTGCCAGCAGCACAGGGCTAGCCAAAAACATTCAGTACTTC.

The CDR3 reads CASSSDRDGYTF. The DNA for the CDR3 is TGCGCCAGCAGCTCCGACAGGGATGGCTACACCTTC. This rearrangement joins TRBV5-1 to TRBJ1-2; 7 positions match TRBD1. Germline CDR1 and CDR2: SGHRS and YFSETQ. The CDR3 is 12 residues long. The V and J ends lost 3 bases and 6 bases, in that order; junction bases with no gene match: 2. The full variable domain, in which reference TRBV5-1 and TRBJ1-2 provide the parts outside the CDR3, is KAGVTQTPRYLIKTRGQQVTLSCSPISGHRSVSWYQQTPGQGLQFLFEYFSETQRNKGNFPGRFSGRQFSNSRSEMNVSTLELGDSALYLCASSSDRDGYTFGSGTRLTVV.

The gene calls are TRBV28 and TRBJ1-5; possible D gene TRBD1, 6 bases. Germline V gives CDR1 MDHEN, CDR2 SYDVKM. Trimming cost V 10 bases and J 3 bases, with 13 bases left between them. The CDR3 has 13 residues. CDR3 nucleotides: TGTGCCACCCAACAGGGAAACAATCAGCCCCAGCATTTT. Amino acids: CATQQGNNQPQHF. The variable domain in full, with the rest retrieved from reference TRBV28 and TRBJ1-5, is DVKVTQSSRYLVKRTGEKVFLECVQDMDHENMFWYRQDPGLGLRLIYFSYDVKMKEKGDIPEGYSVSREKKERFSLILESASTNQTSMYLCATQQGNNQPQHFGDGTRLSIL.

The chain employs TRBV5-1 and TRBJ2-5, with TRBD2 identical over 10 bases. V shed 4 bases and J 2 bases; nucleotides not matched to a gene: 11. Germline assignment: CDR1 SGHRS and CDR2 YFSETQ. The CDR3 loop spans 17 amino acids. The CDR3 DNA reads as TGCGCCAGCAGCCCGGGGCGGAATAGCGGGGGGCAAGAGACCCAGTACTTC. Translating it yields CASSPGRNSGGQETQYF.

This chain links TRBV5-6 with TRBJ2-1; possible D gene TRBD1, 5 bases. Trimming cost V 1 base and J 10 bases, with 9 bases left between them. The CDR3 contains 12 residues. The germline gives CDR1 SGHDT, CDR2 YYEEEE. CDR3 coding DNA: TGTGCCAGCAGCTTGAGGGGCGAGGAGCAGTTCTTC. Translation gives CASSLRGEEQFF.

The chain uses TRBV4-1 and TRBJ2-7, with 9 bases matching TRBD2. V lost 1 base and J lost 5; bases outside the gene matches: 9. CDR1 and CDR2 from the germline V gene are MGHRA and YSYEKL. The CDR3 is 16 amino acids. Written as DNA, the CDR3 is TGCGCCAGCAGCCAAGCCCCAGCGGGAGGCCTCCACGAGCAGTACTTC. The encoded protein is CASSQAPAGGLHEQYF.

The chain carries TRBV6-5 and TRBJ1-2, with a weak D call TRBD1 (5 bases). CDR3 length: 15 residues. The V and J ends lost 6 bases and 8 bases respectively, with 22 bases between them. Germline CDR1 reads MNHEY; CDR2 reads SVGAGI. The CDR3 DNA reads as TGTGCCAGCAGGAGTACCTCTTGGGGGGATGGCGGCTACACCTTC. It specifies CASRSTSWGDGGYTF.

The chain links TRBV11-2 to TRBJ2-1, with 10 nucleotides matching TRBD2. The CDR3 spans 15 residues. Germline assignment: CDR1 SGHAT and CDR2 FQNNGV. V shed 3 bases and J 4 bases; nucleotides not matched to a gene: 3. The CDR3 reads CASSFLAGDYNEQFF. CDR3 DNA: TGTGCCAGCAGCTTTCTAGCGGGGGATTACAATGAGCAGTTCTTC.

The CDR3 spells CAITTGGKYEQYF. In DNA, the CDR3 is TGTGCCATCACTACAGGGGGCAAATACGAGCAGTACTTC. The chain employs TRBV10-3 and TRBJ2-7; 9 bases agree with TRBD1. The CDR3 contains 13 residues. Germline V gene data show CDR1 as ENHRY and CDR2 as SYGVKD. V shed 7 bases, J shed 4 bases, and the junction held 5 bases outside the gene matches.